Sequencing of this T cell receptor beta chain was carried out in a study of control samples from healthy donors and cancer patients (dated by TCRdb to the early 2020s). Remarks on this clone: Its binding antigen is unknown. No base quality information exists; no much larger clone differs at one position.

Trimming removed 7 bases from V and 10 bases from J; the gene matches leave 11 bases unexplained. Including cysteine and phenylalanine, the CDR3 has 15 amino acids. The entry retains the CDR3 DNA only, 45 bases that are in frame from base 1. As encoded in the germline V gene, CDR1 is MNHEY while CDR2 is SVGAGI. Library creation used the immunoSEQ multiplex PCR assay. Drawn from immuneACCESS, this table holds only the in-frame rearrangements with V and J called that TCRdb kept. Clones are partly lost; checked studies trace under half to an unresolved V gene and leave the rest unexplained. The sample table holds about 140,000 clones, of which less than 90% were seen once. 8.5% to 9.5% of the sample is taken by the ten largest.

Sequenced material: blood. The chain uses TRBV6-5 and TRBJ1-6, with TRBD1 identical over 9 junction bases. The TCR originated in a woman in her twenties or thirties in good health. The nucleotide sequence reads as follows: TGTGCCAGCATGGGAAACGACAGGGGGATGTCACCCCTCCACTTT. Its protein product is CASMGNDRGMSPLHF.